A selection of T cell receptor beta chains follows, all from one sample in a study of CD8+ T cells in alopecia areata. The repertoire was sequenced with immunoSEQ multiplex PCR; TCRdb's copy has only in-frame clones and lacks some. The sample lists 150,000 to 200,000 clones; 50% to 70% were seen once. Sequenced here: CD4+ T cells sorted from blood, sampled at week 0. The source of these receptors is a human donor with alopecia areata. Each CDR3 is given with its conserved first and last residue. The D gene is left open where the match is weak. Rows may omit the clone size; those that give it use once, few, many or a size class.

size,D,V,J,DNA,CDR3
-,-,TRBV6-5,TRBJ1-4,TGTGCCAGCAGAAAACAAGGCGGTGAAAAACTGTTTTTT,CASRKQGGEKLFF
-,TRBD2,TRBV10-3,TRBJ2-7,TGTGCCATCAGTGTAGCGGGGGGGCCCAAGCAGTACTTC,CAISVAGGPKQYF
few,-,TRBV10-3,TRBJ1-5,TGTGCCATCAGTGCAGGGGAACAGCCCCAGCATTTT,CAISAGEQPQHF
-,-,TRBV5-6,TRBJ1-5,TGTGCCAGCAGCTGGCAGGGAGGGGGCAATCAGCCCCAGCATTTT,CASSWQGGGNQPQHF
-,TRBD2,TRBV29-1,TRBJ2-3,TGCAGCGTGGGGGGGACTTACACAGATACGCAGTATTTT,CSVGGTYTDTQYF
-,-,TRBV7-6,TRBJ1-2,TGTGCCAGCAGCCTGGACGGGTTAGTCGATGGCTACACCTTC,CASSLDGLVDGYTF
-,-,TRBV4-1,TRBJ2-3,TGCGCCAGCAGCCAAGGGCCCACAGATACGCAGTATTTT,CASSQGPTDTQYF
-,-,TRBV30,TRBJ1-4,TGTGCCTGGAGACGGCCAGGGAGGCATGAAAAACTGTTTTTT,CAWRRPGRHEKLFF
once,TRBD1,TRBV29-1,TRBJ1-1,TGCAGCGTTCCAAGGTTAGGGGGCAAGGGAGCTTTCTTT,CSVPRLGGKGAFF
-,TRBD1,TRBV5-6,TRBJ1-2,TGTGCCAGCAGCCTGGACAGGCACTATGGCTACACCTTC,CASSLDRHYGYTF
-,-,TRBV25-1,TRBJ2-1,TGTGCCAGCAGTGGGGGACGCTACAATGAGCAGTTCTTC,CASSGGRYNEQFF
-,-,TRBV4-1,TRBJ2-2,TGCGCCAGCAGCCAAGATCTGGGGGCCGGACTGGCGAACACCGGGGAGCTGTTTTTT,CASSQDLGAGLANTGELFF
-,-,TRBV29-1,TRBJ2-5,TGCAGCGTCCCCTCCGGAGAGACCCAGTACTTC,CSVPSGETQYF
few,-,TRBV5-6,TRBJ1-2,TGTGCCAGCAGCTTCGGGACCAGCTATGGCTACACCTTC,CASSFGTSYGYTF
-,-,TRBV4-2,TRBJ2-7,TGTGCCAGCAGCCAAGAGAGTGAGGTAGGGCAGTACTTC,CASSQESEVGQYF
-,-,TRBV5-1,TRBJ2-7,TGCGCCAGCAGCTTCGGGGGTTCCTACGAGCAGTACTTC,CASSFGGSYEQYF
few,-,TRBV7-9,TRBJ2-3,TGTGCCAGCAGCTTAGGGACAGATACGCAGTATTTT,CASSLGTDTQYF
-,-,TRBV29-1,TRBJ2-3,TGCAGCTCCTTTTCAGATACGCAGTATTTT,CSSFSDTQYF
once,TRBD1,TRBV27,TRBJ2-5,TGTGCCAGCAGGACAGGGGGCTTTCTAGAGACCCAGTACTTC,CASRTGGFLETQYF
-,TRBD2,TRBV4-2,TRBJ2-5,TGTGCCAGCAGCCAAGGGGGGAGGGAAGAGACCCAGTACTTC,CASSQGGREETQYF
-,-,TRBV7-7,TRBJ2-7,TGTGCCAGCAGCTTAGACGGGGGGCGAAGCGAGCAGTACTTC,CASSLDGGRSEQYF
-,TRBD1,TRBV6-5,TRBJ1-2,TGTGCCAGCAGTTACCTTACAGGGGCTGGCTACACCTTC,CASSYLTGAGYTF
-,TRBD1,TRBV30,TRBJ1-1,TGTGCCTGGAAGGTCGGACAGGCTAACACTGAAGCTTTCTTT,CAWKVGQANTEAFF
-,-,TRBV5-6,TRBJ2-7,TGTGCCAGCAGCTTGGTTCCCCACGAGCAGTACTTC,CASSLVPHEQYF
few,-,TRBV7-9,TRBJ1-1,TGTGCCAGCAGCTCCGGGATGAACACTGAAGCTTTCTTT,CASSSGMNTEAFF
few,-,TRBV7-9,TRBJ1-2,TGTGCCAGCACCTCGACGGCAGGGGTCGGCTACACCTTC,CASTSTAGVGYTF
few,-,TRBV14,TRBJ1-4,TGTGCCAGCAGATCGGACGATGAAAAACTGTTTTTT,CASRSDDEKLFF
-,-,TRBV29-1,TRBJ1-1,TGCAGCGTTAATGACCCGGGGGAAGCTTTCTTT,CSVNDPGEAFF
-,-,TRBV11-2,TRBJ2-3,TGTGCCAGCAGCTTTACGGGGGCCAGCACAGATACGCAGTATTTT,CASSFTGASTDTQYF
-,TRBD2,TRBV5-1,TRBJ2-7,TGCGCCAGCAGCTTGTCCTCTAGCGGGGGGGCCGGGTCCTACGAGCAGTACTTC,CASSLSSSGGAGSYEQYF
-,-,TRBV5-1,TRBJ2-7,TGCGCCAGCAGCTTAACAGACTCCTACGAGCAGTACTTC,CASSLTDSYEQYF
-,-,TRBV9,TRBJ2-6,TGTGCCAGCAGCGTAGACTCTGGGGCCAACGTCCTGACTTTC,CASSVDSGANVLTF
-,-,TRBV29-1,TRBJ1-2,TGCAGCGTTGACCTGGGTTTTGGCTACACCTTC,CSVDLGFGYTF
-,-,TRBV30,TRBJ2-5,TGTGCCTGGAGTTGGTACCAAGAGACCCAGTACTTC,CAWSWYQETQYF
-,-,TRBV30,TRBJ1-6,TGTGCCTGGACTCGTACCAGGACCGAAACGGCAATGGGTAATTCACCCCTCCACTTT,CAWTRTRTETAMGNSPLHF
-,-,TRBV11-2,TRBJ1-2,TGTGCCAGCAGCTTAGGTTCGGGGGTTGTCGAAGGCTACACCTTC,CASSLGSGVVEGYTF
-,-,TRBV7-9,TRBJ1-4,TGTGCCAGCAGCACACAGGGCGCCTTTAATGAAAAACTGTTTTTT,CASSTQGAFNEKLFF
-,-,TRBV30,TRBJ2-2,TGTGCCTGGAGTGTAGGCGCGACCGGGGAGCTGTTTTTT,CAWSVGATGELFF
-,TRBD2,TRBV6-1,TRBJ2-1,TGTGCCAGCATTCTGACTAGCCCACTCTACAATGAGCAGTTCTTC,CASILTSPLYNEQFF
once,TRBD1,TRBV27,TRBJ1-2,TGTGCCAGCAGTCCCGGGGACAGCTTGGATGGCTACACCTTC,CASSPGDSLDGYTF
-,TRBD1,TRBV6-5,TRBJ2-2,TGTGCCAGCAGAACAAGGACAGGGGGTACCGGGGAGCTGTTTTTT,CASRTRTGGTGELFF
-,-,TRBV6-5,TRBJ2-3,TGTGCCAGCAGTATCGAGGGAAGGACAGATACGCAGTATTTT,CASSIEGRTDTQYF
-,-,TRBV27,TRBJ1-4,TGTGCCAGCAGTTTATCCGGGAGGACTAATGAAAAACTGTTTTTT,CASSLSGRTNEKLFF
-,-,TRBV15,TRBJ2-5,TGTGCCACCAGCAGAGATTTAGGGGGAGAGACCCAGTACTTC,CATSRDLGGETQYF
-,-,TRBV25-1,TRBJ2-6,TGTGCCAGGTCCCGGGGGTCTGGGGCCAACGTCCTGACTTTC,CARSRGSGANVLTF
-,-,TRBV19,TRBJ1-5,TGTGCCAGTAGTATCAGGGGCATTGGCAATCAGCCCCAGCATTTT,CASSIRGIGNQPQHF
-,-,TRBV30,TRBJ1-1,TGTGCCTGGAGTCCAACCGGGGCTAACACTGAAGCTTTCTTT,CAWSPTGANTEAFF
-,TRBD1,TRBV25-1,TRBJ1-5,TGTGCAGGGACAGGGACCAATCAGCCCCAGCATTTT,CAGTGTNQPQHF
-,-,TRBV4-1,TRBJ1-1,TGCGCCAGCAGCCGAGAATCGATGAACACTGAAGCTTTCTTT,CASSRESMNTEAFF
-,TRBD1,TRBV9,TRBJ2-5,TGTGCCAGCAGCGGAACGACAGGGCTCCAAGAGACCCAGTACTTC,CASSGTTGLQETQYF
-,-,TRBV5-1,TRBJ1-1,TGCGCCAGCAGCTTGGGACAGGCCGCAAACACTGAAGCTTTCTTT,CASSLGQAANTEAFF
-,-,TRBV2,TRBJ1-5,TGTGCCAGCAGTTGGACGGGGGGCAATCAGCCCCAGCATTTT,CASSWTGGNQPQHF
many,TRBD1,TRBV18,TRBJ1-5,TGTGCCAGCTCCGAGACAGGGAATGACAATCAGCCCCAGCATTTT,CASSETGNDNQPQHF